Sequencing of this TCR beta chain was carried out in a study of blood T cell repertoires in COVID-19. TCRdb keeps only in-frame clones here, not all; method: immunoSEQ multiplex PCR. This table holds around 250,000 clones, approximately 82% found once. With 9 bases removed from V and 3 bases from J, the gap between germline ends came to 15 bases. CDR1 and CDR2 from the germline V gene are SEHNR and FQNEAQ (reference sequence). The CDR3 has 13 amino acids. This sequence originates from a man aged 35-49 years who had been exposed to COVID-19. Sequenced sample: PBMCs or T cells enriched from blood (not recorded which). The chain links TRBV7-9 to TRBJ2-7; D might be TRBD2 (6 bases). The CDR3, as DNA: TGTGCCAGTCGTGGGGCGGGAAGCTACGAGCAGTACTTC. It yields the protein CASRGAGSYEQYF.